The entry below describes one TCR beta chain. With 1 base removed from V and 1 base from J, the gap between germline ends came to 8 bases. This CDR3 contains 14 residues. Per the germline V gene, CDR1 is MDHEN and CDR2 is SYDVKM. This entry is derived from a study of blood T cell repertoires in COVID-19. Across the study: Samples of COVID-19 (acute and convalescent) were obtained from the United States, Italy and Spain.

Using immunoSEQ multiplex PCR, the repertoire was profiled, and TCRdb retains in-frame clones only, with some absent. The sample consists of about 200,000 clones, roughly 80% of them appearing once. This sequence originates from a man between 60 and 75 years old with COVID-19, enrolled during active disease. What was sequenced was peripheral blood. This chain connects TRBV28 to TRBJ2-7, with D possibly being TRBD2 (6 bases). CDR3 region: CASSLSGGSYEQYF. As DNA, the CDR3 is TGTGCCAGCAGTTTATCCGGAGGGTCCTACGAGCAGTACTTC. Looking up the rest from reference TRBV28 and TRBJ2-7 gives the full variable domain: DVKVTQSSRYLVKRTGEKVFLECVQDMDHENMFWYRQDPGLGLRLIYFSYDVKMKEKGDIPEGYSVSREKKERFSLILESASTNQTSMYLCASSLSGGSYEQYFGPGTRLTVT.